Listed here is a single TCR beta chain. A junction boundary mismatches the germline segment, possibly from a read error. The identical CDR3 is also encoded by other nucleotide sequences in the sample. This CDR3 is 14 amino acids long. The germline V gene encodes CDR1 SGHVS and CDR2 FQNEAQ. Clones were sequenced by immunoSEQ multiplex PCR, and TCRdb holds only the in-frame ones, with some missing. Of around 200,000 clones listed, 84% are singletons. This entry comes from a study of blood T cell repertoires in COVID-19. Study at large: Samples came from the United States, Italy and Spain, spanning acute and convalescent COVID-19.

The TCR comes from a man aged 50 to 59 with active or convalescent COVID-19. Sequenced sample: peripheral blood. The chain recombines TRBV7-8 with TRBJ1-4; possible D gene TRBD1, 6 bases. CDR3 residues: CASSFYRDGEKLFF. The CDR3 DNA is TGTGCCAGTAGCTTCTACAGGGACGGTGAAAAACTGTTTTTT. Complete variable domain (other parts from reference TRBV7-8 and TRBJ1-4): GAGVSQSPRYKVAKRGQDVALRCDPISGHVSLFWYQQALGQGPEFLTYFQNEAQLDKSGLPSDRFFAERPEGSVSTLKIQRTQQEDSAVYLCASSFYRDGEKLFFGSGTQLSVL.